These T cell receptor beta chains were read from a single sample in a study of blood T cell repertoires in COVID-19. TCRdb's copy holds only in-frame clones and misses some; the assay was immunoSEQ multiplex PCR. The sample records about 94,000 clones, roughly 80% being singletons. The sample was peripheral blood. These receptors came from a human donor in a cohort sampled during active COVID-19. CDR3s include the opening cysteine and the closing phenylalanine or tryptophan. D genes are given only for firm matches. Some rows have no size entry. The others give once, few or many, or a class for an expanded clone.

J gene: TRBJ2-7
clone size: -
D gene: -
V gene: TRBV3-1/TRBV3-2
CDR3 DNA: TGTGCCAGCAGCCAAGAGGTAGCGGCGCGCTCCTACGAGCAGTACTTC
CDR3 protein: CASSQEVAARSYEQYF

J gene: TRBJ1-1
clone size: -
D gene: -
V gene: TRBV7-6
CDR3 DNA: TGTGCCAGCAGCTTAGCGGGCGGAGGGTTTGAAACTGAAGCTTTCTTT
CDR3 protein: CASSLAGGGFETEAFF

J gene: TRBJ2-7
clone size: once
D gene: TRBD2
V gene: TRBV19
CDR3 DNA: TGTGCCAGTAGTATAGCGTGGCTAGCGGGGCACGAGCAGTACTTC
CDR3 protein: CASSIAWLAGHEQYF

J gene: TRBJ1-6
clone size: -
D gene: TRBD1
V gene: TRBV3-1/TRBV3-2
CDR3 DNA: TGTGCCAGCAGCCGTGGACAGGGCGTTGTGGCCCCCCTCCACTTT
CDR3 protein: CASSRGQGVVAPLHF

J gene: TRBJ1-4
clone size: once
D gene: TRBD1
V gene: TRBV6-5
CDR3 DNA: TGTGCCAGCAGTCAACAGGGGAAGAATGAAAAACTGTTTTTT
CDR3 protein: CASSQQGKNEKLFF

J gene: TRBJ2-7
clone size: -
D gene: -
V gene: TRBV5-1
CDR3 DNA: TGCGCCAGCAGCGAATCGGACGGGGAGCCGTTCGGCGAGCAGTACTTC
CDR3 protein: CASSESDGEPFGEQYF

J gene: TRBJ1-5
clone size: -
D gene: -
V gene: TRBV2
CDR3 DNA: TGTGCCAGCAGTAGGACAGATAGCAATCAGCCCCAGCATTTT
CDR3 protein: CASSRTDSNQPQHF

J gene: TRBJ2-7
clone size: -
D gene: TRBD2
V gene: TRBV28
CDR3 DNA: TGTGCCAGCAACCCTAGCGGGAATACCTACGAGCAGTACTTC
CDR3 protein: CASNPSGNTYEQYF

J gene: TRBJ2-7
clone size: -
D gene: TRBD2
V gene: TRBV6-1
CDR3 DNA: TGTGCCAGCAGTGAAGCGATTATCCAGCGGGAGGGCCCGGCCTACGAGCAGTACTTC
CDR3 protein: CASSEAIIQREGPAYEQYF

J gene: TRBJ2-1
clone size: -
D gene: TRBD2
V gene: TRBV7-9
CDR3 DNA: TGTGCCAGCAGCACCCTAGCGGGAGCTGGTGATGAGCAGTTCTTC
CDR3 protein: CASSTLAGAGDEQFF

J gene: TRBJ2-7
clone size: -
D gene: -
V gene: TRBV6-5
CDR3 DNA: TGTGCCAGCAGCCAATACCAGGGGCCCTCCTACGAGCAGTACTTC
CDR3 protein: CASSQYQGPSYEQYF

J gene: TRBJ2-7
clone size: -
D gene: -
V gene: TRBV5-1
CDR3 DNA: TGCGCCAGCAGCTTGGTAACCGGTAGCTCCTACGAGCAGTACTTC
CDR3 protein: CASSLVTGSSYEQYF

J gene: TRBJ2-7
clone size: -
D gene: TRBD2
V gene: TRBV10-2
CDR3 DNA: TGCGCCAGCATGGACCTCAGCGGGAGTTACGAGCAGTACTTC
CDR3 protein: CASMDLSGSYEQYF

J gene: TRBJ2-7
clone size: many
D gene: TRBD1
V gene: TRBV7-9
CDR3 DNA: TGTGCCAGCAGCCCACAGGGGGCGGCTTACTACGAGCAGTACTTC
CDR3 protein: CASSPQGAAYYEQYF

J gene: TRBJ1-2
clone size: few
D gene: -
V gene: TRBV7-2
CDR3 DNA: TGTGCCAGCAGTCCCGGACTGGAAAGTCCCTATGGCTACACCTTC
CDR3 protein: CASSPGLESPYGYTF

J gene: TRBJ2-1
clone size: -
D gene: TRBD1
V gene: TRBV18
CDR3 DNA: TGTGCCAGCTCAGGACAGGGGGCGTATCAAGAGCAGTTCTTC
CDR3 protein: CASSGQGAYQEQFF

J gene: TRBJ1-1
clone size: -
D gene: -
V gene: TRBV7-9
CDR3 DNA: TGTGCCAGCAGCGGGCTCGGGAGGGCTGAAGCTTTCTTT
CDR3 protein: CASSGLGRAEAFF

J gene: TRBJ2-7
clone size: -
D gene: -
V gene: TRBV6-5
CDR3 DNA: TGTGCCAGCAGTTACTCGACTGATTCCTACGAGCAGTACTTC
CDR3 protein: CASSYSTDSYEQYF

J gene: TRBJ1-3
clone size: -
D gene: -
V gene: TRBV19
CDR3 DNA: TGTGCCAGTAGTGCGGCGGACTTCGGAAACACCATATATTTT
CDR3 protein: CASSAADFGNTIYF

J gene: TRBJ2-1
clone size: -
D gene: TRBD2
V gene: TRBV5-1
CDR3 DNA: TGCGCCAGCAAACTAGCGGGAGAAACGGATGAGCAGTTCTTC
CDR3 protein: CASKLAGETDEQFF

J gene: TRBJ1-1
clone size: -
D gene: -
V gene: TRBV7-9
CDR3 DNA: TGTGCCAGCAGACCCGGGACTCCTGAAGCTTTCTTT
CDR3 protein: CASRPGTPEAFF

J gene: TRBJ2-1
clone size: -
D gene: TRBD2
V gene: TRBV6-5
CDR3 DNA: TGTGCCAGCAGCGTAGCGGGTGCCTACAATGAGCAGTTCTTC
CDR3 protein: CASSVAGAYNEQFF

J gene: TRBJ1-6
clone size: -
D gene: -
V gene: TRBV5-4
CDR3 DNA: TGTGCCAGCAGCTTTTTGGGCAGTCATTCACCCCTCCACTTT
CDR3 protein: CASSFLGSHSPLHF

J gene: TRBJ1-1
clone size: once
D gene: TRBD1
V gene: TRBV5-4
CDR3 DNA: TGTGCCAGCAGCTCCTCCCTGTGGAGGACAGGGGGGTCCGGCACTGAAGCTTTCTTT
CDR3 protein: CASSSSLWRTGGSGTEAFF

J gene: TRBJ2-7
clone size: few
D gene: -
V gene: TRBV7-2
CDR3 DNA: TGTGCCAGCAGCCTAGAGAGTAGCTACAGGTACGAGCAGTACTTC
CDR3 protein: CASSLESSYRYEQYF

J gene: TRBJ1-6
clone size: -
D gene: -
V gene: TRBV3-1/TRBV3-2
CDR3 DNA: TGTGCCAGCAGCGGGGGGGGTCATCTCACCCACTTT
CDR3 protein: CASSGGGHLTHF

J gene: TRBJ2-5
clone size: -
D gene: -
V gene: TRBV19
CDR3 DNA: TGTGCCAGTAGTCCGCAGGGGCTGAAGACCCAGTACTTC
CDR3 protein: CASSPQGLKTQYF

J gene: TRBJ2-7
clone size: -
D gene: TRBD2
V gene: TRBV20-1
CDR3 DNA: TGCAGTGCTGGTGGTCTAGCGGGAGTTCTCTACGAGCAGTACTTC
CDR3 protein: CSAGGLAGVLYEQYF

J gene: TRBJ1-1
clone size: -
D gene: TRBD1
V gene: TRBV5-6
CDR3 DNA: TGTGCCAGCAGCTTGGTAGGGACAGGAAATGAAGCTTTCTTT
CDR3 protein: CASSLVGTGNEAFF

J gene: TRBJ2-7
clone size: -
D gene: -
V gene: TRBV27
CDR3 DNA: TGTGCCAGCAGTTTGAACAGGGTTCACGAGCAGTACTTC
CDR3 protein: CASSLNRVHEQYF

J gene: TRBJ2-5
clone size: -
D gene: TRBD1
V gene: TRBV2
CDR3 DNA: TGTGCCAGCAGCCCATACGGACAGGTGAAAGAGACCCAGTACTTC
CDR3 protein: CASSPYGQVKETQYF

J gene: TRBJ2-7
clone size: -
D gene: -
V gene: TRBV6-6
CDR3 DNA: TGTGCCAGCAGTTTCGGACTTAGCGAGCAGTACTTC
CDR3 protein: CASSFGLSEQYF

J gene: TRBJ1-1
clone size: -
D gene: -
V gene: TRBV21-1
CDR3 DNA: TGTGCCAGCAGCAAACTTGGCCGGAGGGCTTTCTTT
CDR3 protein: CASSKLGRRAFF

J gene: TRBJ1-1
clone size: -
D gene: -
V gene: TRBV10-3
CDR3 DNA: TGTGCCATCAGTGTAGGGGGACCTATGAACACTGAAGCTTTCTTT
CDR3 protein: CAISVGGPMNTEAFF

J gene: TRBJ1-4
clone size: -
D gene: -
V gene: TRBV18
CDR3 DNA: TGTGCCAGCTCACCAGGCTCACCCGCAACTAATGAAAAACTGTTTTTT
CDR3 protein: CASSPGSPATNEKLFF

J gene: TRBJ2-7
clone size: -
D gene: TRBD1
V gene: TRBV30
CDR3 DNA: TGTGCCTGGAGTTCCCTGGGGGACAGGGGGTTCTACGAGCAGTACTTC
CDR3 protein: CAWSSLGDRGFYEQYF

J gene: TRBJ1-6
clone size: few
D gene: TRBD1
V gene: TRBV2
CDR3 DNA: TGTGCCAGCAGGGACAGGGAAGGTTCACCCCTCCACTTT
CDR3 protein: CASRDREGSPLHF

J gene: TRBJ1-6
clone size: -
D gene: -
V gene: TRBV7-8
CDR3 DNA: TGTGCCAGCAGCCCCGGCAACCGGGACTGGGGGTCACCCCTCCACTTT
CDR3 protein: CASSPGNRDWGSPLHF

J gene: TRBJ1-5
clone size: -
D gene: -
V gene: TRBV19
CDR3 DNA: TGTGCCAGTAGTCCACACACCGGGAATAGCAATCAGCCCCAGCATTTT
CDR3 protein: CASSPHTGNSNQPQHF

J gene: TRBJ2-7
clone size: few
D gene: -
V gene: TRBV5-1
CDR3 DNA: TGCGCCAGCAGCTTGGACGGGTCTCCTAACGAGCAGTACTTC
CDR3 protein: CASSLDGSPNEQYF

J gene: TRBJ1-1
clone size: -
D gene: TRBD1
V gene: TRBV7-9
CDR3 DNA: TGTGCCAGCAGCGACAGGGCAGGAACTGAAGCTTTCTTT
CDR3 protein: CASSDRAGTEAFF

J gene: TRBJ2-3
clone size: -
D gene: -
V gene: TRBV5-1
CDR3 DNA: TGCGCCAGCAGCTTGTCCGGGAGCGGAGATACGCAGTATTTT
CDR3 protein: CASSLSGSGDTQYF